Included here is one T cell receptor (beta chain) sequence, with context. No cognate antigen has been identified for it. No base quality information exists; no much larger clone differs at one position. V is reduced by 5 bases and J by 8 bases, leaving a spacing of 15 bases between them. The CDR3 covers 13 residues, taking in both the cysteine and the phenylalanine. This entry keeps only the CDR3 DNA: 39 bases, framed from base 1. CDR1 and CDR2 are drawn from the germline V gene (reference sequence): MNHEY, SMNVEV. The entry originates in a study of shared clonotypes between healthy human individuals (TCRdb year 2020). Regarding the study in general: The cohort comprised a couple of women and three men aged 18 to 49 years. To increase sequencing depth and limit assay-specific biases, TCR repertoire library preparation and sequencing were carried out by different laboratories using diverse techniques. Blood TCR repertoires of about 5 healthy adults were deeply sequenced to estimate repertoire size and the extent of clonotype sharing between individuals. Per donor, leukapheresis produced somewhere between about 0.9 and 9.5 billion PBMCs. For each donor, three plates each were used for CD4 naive and CD4 memory, two plates were used for CD8 naive, and one plate was used for CD8 memory.

Using the deep immunoSEQ assay, multiplex PCR amplified TCR CDR3 regions from genomic DNA. Extracted genomic DNA from each cell subset was spread evenly across all wells of several immunoSEQ 96-well plates, with each plate serving as a replicate. For sorted subsets, approximately 200 ng of genomic DNA, equivalent to around 31,000 T cell genomes, went into each replicate PCR. Purified libraries were quantified with a Qubit 3.0 fluorometer, sized on a Bioanalyzer 2100, and re-quantified with the KAPA Library Quantification kit. Every immunoSEQ 96-well plate was sequenced on a dedicated single-read 150-cycle Illumina NextSeq 550 flow cell. As for the authors' bioinformatics: The immunoSEQ output contained only junctional sequences without quality scores, so filtering could not match that applied to full-length reads. To assign V/J genes and CDR3, sequences were annotated using PyIR, a Python wrapper for IgBLAST v1.9, with IMGT germline references. Reads with weak V/J assignments (E-value above 1e-6), missing CDR3, stop codons, out-of-frame junctions, or ambiguous translated residues were removed. A V3J clonotype was defined by an identical inferred V gene, J gene, and CDR3 amino acid sequence. To compute the percentage overlap between repertoires, the number of shared unique clonotypes was divided by the size of the smaller repertoire. Richness of each repertoire was evaluated using RTK rarefaction, the Chao1 estimator, and Recon v2.1 estimates of unobserved clonotypes. Generation probabilities for all TCRbeta clonotypes obtained by the gDNA method from a few donors were computed using OLGA. TCRdb took this table from immuneACCESS and kept in-frame rearrangements with V and J called. Such tables lack part of the clones; where checked against another copy, unresolved V genes explain under half of the gap, and the rest is unexplained. V and J calls and clone size are those listed in that table; D and trimming were worked out from the DNA. The sample includes about 2 million clones, with approximately 94% observed a single time. The ten largest clones represent more than 0.95% of the sample.

CD8 naive samples were CD45RO-negative cells positively selected for CCR7, giving a CD45RA+CCR7+ population that excluded TemRA cells. Donors were healthy HIV-negative adults with no recently reported acute infections or vaccinations. All donors were Caucasian adults living in Nashville, Tennessee, USA. Blood was collected by leukapheresis, and PBMCs were isolated by Ficoll-Histopaque density gradient centrifugation and then cryopreserved in liquid nitrogen vapor phase. Analytical flow cytometry was used to check the purity and quantity of each magnetically sorted T cell population. Genomic DNA was isolated from every sorted fraction and measured by UV absorbance on a Nanodrop 2000c. Broad study findings and their caveats: Compared with non-shared clonotypes, clonotypes shared by all four sorted-subset donors had higher generation probabilities. The small number of donors limited the genetic and exposure-history diversity represented. Incomplete sequencing was indicated by rarefaction of sorted-subset datasets, despite the large sequencing depth. Larger estimated clonotype richness was generally found for naive subsets than for memory subsets. When a handful of donors were compared, the shared fraction of clonotypes was about 5% for naive CD4, approximately 3.5% for naive CD8, 2.3% for memory CD4, and roughly 0.4% for memory CD8. Based on pairwise subsampling, the degree of clonotype sharing among donors was expected to be affected by sequencing depth. Only blood was sampled, and tissue TCR repertoires likely differ from those in blood.

The sample was naive CD8+ T cells sorted from blood. This specimen's cell subset or site label, interpreted: CD45RA+CCR7+. The chain is assembled from TRBV27 and TRBJ2-5; TRBD2 might be the D gene, on 6 matching bases. The clonotype was recovered from a man younger than 35 in good health. In nucleotides, the sequence is TGTGCCAGCAGTCCCGTTGGAGGGAGTACCCAGTACTTC. It specifies CASSPVGGSTQYF.